This TCR beta chain was recorded in a study of shared clonotypes between healthy human individuals (TCRdb year 2020). General notes on the study: A couple of women and a few men aged 18 to 49 years were included in the cohort. For each donor, three plates each were used for CD4 naive and CD4 memory, two plates were used for CD8 naive, and one plate was used for CD8 memory. Blood TCR repertoires of a handful of healthy adults were deeply sequenced to estimate repertoire size and the extent of clonotype sharing between individuals. Between about 0.94 and 8.9 billion PBMCs per donor were obtained by leukapheresis. Different laboratories and diverse techniques were used to prepare libraries and sequence TCR repertoires, to increase sequencing depth and limit assay-specific biases. Findings and caveats that apply to the study as a whole: Pairwise subsampling indicated that sequencing depth was expected to affect the degree of clonotype sharing among donors. Across a handful of donors, about 4.5% of naive CD4, approximately 3.6% of naive CD8, under 2.5% of memory CD4, and approximately 0.4% of memory CD8 clonotypes were shared. Because the study included a small number of donors, the genetic and exposure-history diversity represented was limited. Larger estimated clonotype richness was generally found for naive subsets than for memory subsets. Only blood was sampled, and tissue TCR repertoires likely differ from those in blood. Compared with non-shared clonotypes, the clonotypes found in all four sorted-subset donors had higher generation probabilities. Rarefaction of sorted-subset datasets indicated incomplete sequencing despite the large sequencing depth.

In regard to this clone: Its recognized antigen is unknown. Qualities for individual bases were not recorded, and no much larger clone is one base off.

TCR CDR3 regions were amplified from genomic DNA by multiplex PCR using the deep immunoSEQ assay. Extracted genomic DNA from each cell subset was spread evenly across all wells of several immunoSEQ 96-well plates, with each plate serving as a replicate. For sorted subsets, each replicate PCR was loaded with roughly 200 ng genomic DNA, equivalent to 30,000 to 35,000 T cell genomes. Purified libraries were measured with a Qubit 3.0 fluorometer, size-checked on a Bioanalyzer 2100, and measured again with the KAPA Library Quantification kit. Every immunoSEQ 96-well plate was sequenced on a separate single-read 150-cycle Illumina NextSeq 550 flow cell. In the source study's methods: Because only junctional sequences without quality scores were contained in the immunoSEQ output, filtering matching that applied to full-length reads could not be performed. To assign V/J genes and CDR3, sequences were annotated against IMGT germline references using PyIR, a Python wrapper for IgBLAST v1.9. Reads with weak V/J assignments (E-value above 1e-6), missing CDR3, stop codons, out-of-frame junctions, or ambiguous translated residues were removed. V3J clonotypes were defined by identical inferred V gene, J gene, and CDR3 amino acid sequence. The percentage overlap between two repertoires was calculated by dividing the number of shared unique clonotypes by the size of the smaller repertoire. Repertoire richness was assessed with RTK rarefaction, the Chao1 estimator, and Recon v2.1 estimates of unobserved clonotypes. For all TCRbeta clonotypes obtained by the gDNA method from a few donors, generation probabilities were computed with OLGA. In TCRdb, the immuneACCESS table is reduced to in-frame sequences with V and J assigned. These tables do not hold every clone; where another copy was compared, an unresolved V gene accounts for under half, and the others remain unexplained. The D gene and trimming were derived from the DNA, and the V and J assignments and clone size from that table. This sample comprises around 1.5 million clones, approximately 98% of them detected only once. The top ten clonotypes cover 0.45% of the sample.

The donors were healthy, HIV-negative adults with no recently reported acute infections or vaccinations. Every donor was a Caucasian adult living in Nashville, Tennessee, USA. CD4+ T cells were enriched by magnetic negative selection, after which naive cells were positively selected on CD45RA and the negative fraction was taken as the memory subset. Blood was obtained by leukapheresis, after which PBMCs were separated by Ficoll-Histopaque density gradient centrifugation and cryopreserved in liquid nitrogen vapor phase. Analytical flow cytometry was used to check the purity and quantity of each magnetically sorted T cell population. From each sorted fraction, genomic DNA was isolated and quantified by UV absorbance on a Nanodrop 2000c. Sequencing used naive CD4+ T cells sorted from blood. According to the study, the label for this sample's cell subset or site signals: CD45RA+ positively selected. The clonotype originates from a man in his thirties or forties in good health.

The nucleotide sequence is given as TGTGCCAGCTCACCAGCACAGGGCGTCGTTGGAAAGCAGTACTTC. This sequence encodes CASSPAQGVVGKQYF. The chain is made from TRBV18 and TRBJ2-7, with a tentative D gene TRBD1 over 6 matching bases. The CDR3 runs 15 amino acids, cysteine and phenylalanine included. Only the CDR3 portion is preserved as DNA: 45 bases, with reading frame beginning at the first base. CDR1 KGHSH and CDR2 LQKENI were looked up in the germline V gene. V sheds 2 bases and J sheds 8 bases, leaving 19 bases between their ends.